The clone carrying this TCR beta chain has a handful of counts. The CDR3 consists of 16 residues. In germline, CDR1 is MNHEY, CDR2 SVGAGI. V was trimmed by 0 bases and J by 4 bases, leaving 15 bases between them. This specimen belongs to a study of T cells in Graves' hyperthyroidism and ophthalmopathy. RNA transcripts served as the template for amplifying TCR beta CDR3 regions. The HTBI primer set drove a first-round RT-PCR of the TCR CDR3. TCRdb redid the calling of the multiplex PCR reads with MiXCR, one entry per CDR3 protein. This repertoire shows around 760,000 distinct CDR3 sequences, under 45% found once; its top ten account for around 29%.

The sequenced sample was blood. The sequence came from a middle-aged woman with Graves' hyperthyroidism. The V gene is TRBV6-5, the J gene TRBJ1-2; a weak D match, TRBD1 (6 bases). In DNA, the CDR3 is TGTGCCAGCAGTTACTCGAGTTGGGGGGCGCGCTATGGCTACACCTTC. Its translation: CASSYSSWGARYGYTF.